This record looks at one T cell receptor beta chain sequence and its context. The data derive from a study of blood T cell repertoires in COVID-19. The length of the CDR3 is 13 residues. Germline loops: CDR1 MNHEY, CDR2 SMNVEV (reference sequence). The ends lost 6 bases at V and 3 bases at J; junction bases unmatched: 2. The data were produced by immunoSEQ multiplex PCR, yet TCRdb's version contains in-frame clones alone and is incomplete. Of some 300,000 clones listed, over 85% are singletons. The rearrangement links TRBV27 to TRBJ2-1, with TRBD1 identical over 7 bases. The material sequenced was PBMCs or T cells enriched from blood (not recorded which). The sequence came from a woman younger than 45 who had recovered from COVID-19. The CDR3 DNA reads TGTGCCAGCAGCCGGGACAGCTACAATGAGCAGTTCTTC. This codes for CASSRDSYNEQFF.